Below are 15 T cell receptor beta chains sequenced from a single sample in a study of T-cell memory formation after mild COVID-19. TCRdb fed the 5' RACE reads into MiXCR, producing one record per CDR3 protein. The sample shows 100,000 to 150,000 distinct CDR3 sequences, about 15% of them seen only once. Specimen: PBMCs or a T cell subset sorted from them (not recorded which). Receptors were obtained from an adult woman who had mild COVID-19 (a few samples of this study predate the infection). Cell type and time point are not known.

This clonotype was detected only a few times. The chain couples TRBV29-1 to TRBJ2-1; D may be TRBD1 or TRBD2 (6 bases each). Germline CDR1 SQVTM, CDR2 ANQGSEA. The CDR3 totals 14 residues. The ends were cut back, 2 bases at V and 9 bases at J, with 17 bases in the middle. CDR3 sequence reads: CSVETGAGVGEQFF. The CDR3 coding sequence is TGCAGCGTTGAAACGGGGGCTGGGGTAGGTGAGCAGTTCTTC.

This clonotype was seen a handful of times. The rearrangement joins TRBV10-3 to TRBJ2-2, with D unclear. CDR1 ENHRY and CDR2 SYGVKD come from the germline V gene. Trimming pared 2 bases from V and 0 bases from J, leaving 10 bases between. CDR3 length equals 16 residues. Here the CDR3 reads CAISESWTSNTGELFF. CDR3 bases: TGTGCCATCAGTGAGAGTTGGACCTCGAACACCGGGGAGCTGTTTTTT.

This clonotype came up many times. The CDR3 loop reads CASSFGGTQETQYF. The CDR3 DNA is TGCGCCAGCAGCTTCGGAGGGACACAAGAGACCCAGTACTTC. The V and J genes are TRBV5-1 and TRBJ2-5; D is possibly TRBD1 or TRBD2 (6 bases each). Germline V gene lookup returns CDR1 SGHRS and CDR2 YFSETQ. With 2 bases removed from V and 2 bases from J, the gap between germline ends came to 10 bases. The CDR3 is made up of 14 amino acids.

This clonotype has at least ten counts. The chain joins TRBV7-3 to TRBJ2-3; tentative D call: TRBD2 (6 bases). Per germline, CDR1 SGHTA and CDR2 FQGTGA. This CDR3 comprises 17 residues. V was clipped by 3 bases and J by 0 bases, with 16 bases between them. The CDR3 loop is CASSLGFGTGSTDTQYF. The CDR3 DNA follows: TGTGCCAGCAGCTTGGGATTCGGGACTGGAAGCACAGATACGCAGTATTTT.

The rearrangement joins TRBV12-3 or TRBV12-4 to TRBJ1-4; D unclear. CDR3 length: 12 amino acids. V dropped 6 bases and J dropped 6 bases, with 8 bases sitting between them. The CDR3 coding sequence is TGTGCCAGCAGAACTTCGGATGAAAAACTGTTTTTT. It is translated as CASRTSDEKLFF.

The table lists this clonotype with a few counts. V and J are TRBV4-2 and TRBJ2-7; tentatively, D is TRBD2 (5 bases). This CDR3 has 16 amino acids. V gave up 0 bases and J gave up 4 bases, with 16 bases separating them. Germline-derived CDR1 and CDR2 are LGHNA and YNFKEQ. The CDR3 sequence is CASSQEVGVWIYEQYF. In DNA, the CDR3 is TGTGCCAGCAGCCAAGAGGTGGGAGTTTGGATTTACGAGCAGTACTTC.

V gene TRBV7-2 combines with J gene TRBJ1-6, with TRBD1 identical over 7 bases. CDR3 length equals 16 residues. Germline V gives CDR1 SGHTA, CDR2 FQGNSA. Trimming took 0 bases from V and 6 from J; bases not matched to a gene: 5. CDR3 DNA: TGTGCCAGCAGCTTAGCGGGGACAGAAATTAATTCACCCCTCCACTTT. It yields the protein CASSLAGTEINSPLHF.

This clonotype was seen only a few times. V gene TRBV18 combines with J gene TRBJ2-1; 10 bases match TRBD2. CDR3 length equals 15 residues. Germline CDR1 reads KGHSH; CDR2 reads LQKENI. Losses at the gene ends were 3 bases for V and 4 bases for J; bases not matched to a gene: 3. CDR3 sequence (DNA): TGTGCCAGCTCACCTGGGACTAGCGTGTACAATGAGCAGTTCTTC. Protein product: CASSPGTSVYNEQFF.

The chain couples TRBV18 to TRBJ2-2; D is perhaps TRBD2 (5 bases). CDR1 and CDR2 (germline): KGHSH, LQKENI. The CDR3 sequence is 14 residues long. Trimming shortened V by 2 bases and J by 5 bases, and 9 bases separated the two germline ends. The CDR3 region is CASSPMRETGELFF. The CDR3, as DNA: TGTGCCAGCTCACCAATGAGGGAAACCGGGGAGCTGTTTTTT.

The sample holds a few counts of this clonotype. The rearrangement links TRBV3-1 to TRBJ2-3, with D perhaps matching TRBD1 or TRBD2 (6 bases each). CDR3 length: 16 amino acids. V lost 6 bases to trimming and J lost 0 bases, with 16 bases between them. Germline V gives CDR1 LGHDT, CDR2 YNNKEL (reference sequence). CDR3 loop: CASSQTRGTSTDTQYF. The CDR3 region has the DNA TGTGCCAGCAGTCAAACAAGGGGGACTAGCACAGATACGCAGTATTTT.

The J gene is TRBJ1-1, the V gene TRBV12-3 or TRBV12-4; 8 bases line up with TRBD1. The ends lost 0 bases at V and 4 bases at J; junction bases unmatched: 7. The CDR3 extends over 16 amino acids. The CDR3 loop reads CASSLAGRGPGTEAFF. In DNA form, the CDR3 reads TGTGCCAGCAGTTTAGCGGGCAGGGGGCCCGGCACTGAAGCTTTCTTT.

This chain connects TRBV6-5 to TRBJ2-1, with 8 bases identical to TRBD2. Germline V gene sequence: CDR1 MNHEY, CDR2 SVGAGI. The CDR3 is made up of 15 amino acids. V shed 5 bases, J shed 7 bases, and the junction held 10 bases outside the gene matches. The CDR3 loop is CASSPSSGGGNEQFF. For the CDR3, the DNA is TGTGCCAGCAGTCCCTCGAGCGGGGGTGGGAATGAGCAGTTCTTC.

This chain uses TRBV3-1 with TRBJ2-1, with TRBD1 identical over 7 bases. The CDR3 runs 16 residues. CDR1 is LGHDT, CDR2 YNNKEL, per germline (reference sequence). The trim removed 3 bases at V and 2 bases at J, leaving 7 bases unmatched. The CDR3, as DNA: TGTGCCAGCAGCCAGCCACGACAGGGAGCCTACAATGAGCAGTTCTTC. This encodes CASSQPRQGAYNEQFF.

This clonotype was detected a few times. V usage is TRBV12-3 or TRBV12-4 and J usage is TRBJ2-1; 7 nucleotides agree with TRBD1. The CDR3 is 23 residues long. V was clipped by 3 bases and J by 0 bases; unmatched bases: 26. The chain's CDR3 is CASSFSPKTRDRSENASYNEQFF. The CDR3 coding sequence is TGTGCCAGCAGTTTCTCGCCGAAGACCCGGGACAGAAGTGAAAACGCCTCCTACAATGAGCAGTTCTTC.

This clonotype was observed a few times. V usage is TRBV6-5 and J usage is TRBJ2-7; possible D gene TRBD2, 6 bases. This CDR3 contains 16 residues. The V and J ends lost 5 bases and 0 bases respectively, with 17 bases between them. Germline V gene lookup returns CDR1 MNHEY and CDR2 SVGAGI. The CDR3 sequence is CASSPFGSGASYEQYF. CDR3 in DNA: TGTGCCAGCAGTCCCTTTGGTAGCGGAGCCTCCTACGAGCAGTACTTC.